This T cell receptor (beta chain) was identified in a study of blood T cells in healthy people across ages. J was trimmed by 5 bases and V by 5 bases; bases with no gene match: 6. This CDR3 is built from 15 residues. Primers used in a second PCR of roughly 6 to 11 cycles were a sample-barcoded 5' primer and a J-beta primer mix. MiXCR was run by TCRdb on the 5' RACE reads, yielding one entry per CDR3 protein. Of 1.5 million to 2 million distinct CDR3 sequences listed, 39% are singletons. Sequencing was carried out using blood. The clonotype comes from a human donor in good health. The chain couples TRBV12-3 or TRBV12-4 to TRBJ1-5, with TRBD1 matching 10 bases. CDR3 DNA sequence: TGTGCCAGCAGTGACAGGGGGCGGGGGGATCAGCCCCAGCATTTT. Its translation: CASSDRGRGDQPQHF.